The TCR beta chain under discussion was sequenced for a study of blood T cell repertoires in COVID-19. As for the study in general: COVID-19 samples from acute and convalescent phases originated in the United States, Italy and Spain. T cells, B-cell-depleted T cells, or PBMCs provided the cDNA or gDNA that served as material.

Study processing details: Amplification of reference gene primers provided the estimated nucleated cell counts. Sequenced by immunoSEQ multiplex PCR; TCRdb stores in-frame clones only, minus some. V, J and clone size reflect that table, while D and trimming were determined from the DNA. The sample shows 310,000 or so clones, 90% of them seen only once. Participant-given clinical history determined each cohort assignment. Trimming took 6 bases from V and 8 from J, leaving 14 bases between them. CDR1 KGHSH and CDR2 LQKENI come from the germline V gene. The CDR3 length is 13 residues. This sequence joins TRBV18 and TRBJ2-1; a possible D gene is TRBD2 (5 bases). Sample: PBMCs or T cells enriched from blood (not recorded which). This TCR came from a woman younger than 35 with acute COVID-19. CDR3 nucleotides: TGTGCCAGCTCCCTCACCGAGGGTGATGAGCAGTTCTTC. It yields the protein CASSLTEGDEQFF.